This passage covers 25 T cell receptor beta chains from one sample sequenced in a study of control samples from healthy donors and cancer patients (dated by TCRdb to about 2020). Libraries were constructed by the immunoSEQ multiplex PCR assay. Drawn from immuneACCESS, this table holds only the in-frame rearrangements with V and J called that TCRdb kept. Clones are partly lost; checked studies trace under half to an unresolved V gene and leave the rest unexplained. The table for this sample lists about 140,000 clones; 88% of them were counted only once. 8% to 9.5% of the sample is taken by the ten largest. Sequencing input: blood. The receptors derive from a woman aged 30 to 39 in good health.

This chain joins TRBV19 and TRBJ1-6; weak D call: TRBD1 (5 bases). V lost 8 bases and J lost 7, with 12 bases in between. CDR1 and CDR2 (germline): LNHDA, SQIVND (reference sequence). The CDR3 consists of 13 residues. CDR3 sequence (DNA): TGTGCCAGTGCGGGGGTTATCAATTCACCCCTCCACTTT. Translation gives CASAGVINSPLHF.

The table lists this clone with a few counts. The rearrangement uses TRBV10-1 and TRBJ2-7; D possibly matches TRBD1 or TRBD2 (5 bases each). The CDR3 is 14 residues long. V was pared by 5 bases and J by 2 bases, with 13 bases between. Germline V gene sequence: CDR1 WNHNN, CDR2 SYGVQD (reference sequence). This CDR3 reads CASSWGGRPYEQYF. The CDR3 region has the DNA TGCGCCAGCAGTTGGGGCGGGCGCCCCTACGAGCAGTACTTC.

This clone was picked up one time. The genes are TRBV6-5 and TRBJ1-2; TRBD1 might be the D (5 bases). The CDR3 consists of 15 residues. Trimming stripped 2 bases from V and 3 bases from J, with 13 bases between. CDR1 is MNHEY, CDR2 SVGAGI, per germline. CDR3 residues: CASSYGDVRDYGYTF. The CDR3 coding sequence is TGTGCCAGCAGTTACGGGGACGTGAGGGACTATGGCTACACCTTC.

This rearrangement joins TRBV11-2 to TRBJ2-7, with 9 bases aligning to TRBD1. V lost 1 base, J lost 5 bases, and 9 bases stayed unmatched. CDR3 length: 16 amino acids. Per germline, CDR1 SGHAT and CDR2 FQNNGV. The CDR3 spells CASSLGGGQGTHEQYF. In DNA form, the CDR3 reads TGTGCCAGCAGCTTAGGGGGGGGACAGGGAACCCACGAGCAGTACTTC. Together with reference TRBV11-2 and TRBJ2-7, the CDR3 gives the full variable domain: EAGVAQSPRYKIIEKRQSVAFWCNPISGHATLYWYQQILGQGPKLLIQFQNNGVVDDSQLPKDRFSAERLKGVDSTLKIQPAKLEDSAVYLCASSLGGGQGTHEQYFGPGTRLTVT.

This chain joins TRBV10-2 and TRBJ2-5, with unresolved D. V was cut by 0 bases and J by 3 bases, with 5 bases left in between. Germline V gives CDR1 WSHSY, CDR2 SAAADI. The length of the CDR3 is 13 residues. In DNA form, the CDR3 reads TGCGCCAGCAGTGAGTCTCTGAAAGAGACCCAGTACTTC. Protein sequence: CASSESLKETQYF.

The rearrangement uses TRBV19 and TRBJ2-7; 8 bases line up with TRBD1. The CDR3 is 15 residues long. Germline V gene data show CDR1 as LNHDA and CDR2 as SQIVND (reference sequence). Trimming removed 9 bases from V and 2 bases from J; junction bases left unmatched: 12. The CDR3 spells CASRRQGKGAYEQYF. In DNA form, the CDR3 reads TGTGCCAGCCGCAGACAGGGGAAAGGCGCCTACGAGCAGTACTTC.

The V and J genes are TRBV2 and TRBJ1-2, with 9 bases matching TRBD1. The CDR3 has 13 residues. Trimming at V came to 5 bases and at J to 6 bases, leaving 4 bases not matched to a gene. The V gene's germline CDR1 is SNHLY and CDR2 FYNNEI. The DNA for the CDR3 is TGTGCCAGCAGTCCTGACAGGGGGAATGGCTACACCTTC. As protein: CASSPDRGNGYTF.

The chain links TRBV19 to TRBJ1-2, with unresolved D. Trimming stripped 4 bases from V and 8 bases from J, with 17 bases between. Germline V lookup: CDR1 LNHDA, CDR2 SQIVND (reference sequence). The CDR3 is 14 residues long. The DNA for the CDR3 is TGTGCCAGTAGTACGTCCGCCGGGGTCCCCGGCTACACCTTC. Protein: CASSTSAGVPGYTF. Combining the CDR3 with reference TRBV19 and TRBJ1-2 gives the whole variable domain DGGITQSPKYLFRKEGQNVTLSCEQNLNHDAMYWYRQDPGQGLRLIYYSQIVNDFQKGDIAEGYSVSREKKESFPLTVTSAQKNPTAFYLCASSTSAGVPGYTFGSGTRLTVV.

V is TRBV30 and J is TRBJ1-4; 9 bases are a match to TRBD1. The CDR3 is made up of 13 amino acids. Germline CDR1 reads GTSNPN; CDR2 reads SVGIG (reference sequence). Germline trimming cut 5 bases from V and 8 bases from J; bases unmatched to any gene: 6. The CDR3 region is CAWAGTGWEKLFF. CDR3 nucleotides: TGTGCCTGGGCCGGGACAGGGTGGGAAAAACTGTTTTTT.

The V call is TRBV24-1, the J call TRBJ2-7; D tentatively reads TRBD1 or TRBD2 (6 bases each). Trimming left V 3 bases short and J 0 bases short, with 14 bases between. Germline assignment: CDR1 KGHDR and CDR2 SFDVKD. This CDR3 comprises 16 residues. This chain's CDR3 is CATSDTKGGSSYEQYF. In nucleotides, the CDR3 is TGTGCCACCAGTGATACCAAGGGGGGAAGCTCCTACGAGCAGTACTTC.

The chain has TRBV18 and TRBJ2-1, with TRBD2 as a possible D gene (5 bases). The V gene's germline CDR1 is KGHSH and CDR2 LQKENI. CDR3 length: 15 amino acids. Trimming removed 2 bases at V and 7 bases at J, with 15 bases between. The CDR3 sequence is CASSPEEAPDNEQFF. CDR3 bases: TGTGCCAGCTCACCAGAGGAGGCCCCTGATAATGAGCAGTTCTTC.

This chain uses TRBV6-1 with TRBJ2-7, with a possible D match to TRBD2 (5 bases). V was pared by 3 bases and J by 3 bases, with 12 bases between. The CDR3 is 14 residues long. Germline V CDR1 and CDR2: MNHNS, SASEGT. The CDR3, as DNA: TGTGCCAGCAGTGAGGAGGTCATAGTCTACGAGCAGTACTTC. It codes for CASSEEVIVYEQYF.

This chain joins TRBV10-3 and TRBJ2-4; D might be TRBD1 (6 bases). The CDR3 loop spans 16 amino acids. The V end lost 2 bases, the J end lost 4 bases, and 15 bases lay between the germline ends. The germline gives CDR1 ENHRY, CDR2 SYGVKD. The DNA of the CDR3 is TGTGCCATCAGTGAGCTTCGGACAGAAGGGAAAAACATTCAGTACTTC. Its protein is CAISELRTEGKNIQYF.

The J gene is TRBJ2-3, the V gene TRBV7-2; D might be TRBD2 (7 bases). Germline V gives CDR1 SGHTA, CDR2 FQGNSA. This CDR3 contains 14 residues. V lost 4 bases to trimming and J lost 1 base, with 9 bases between them. This chain's CDR3 is CASSSGGRTDTQYF. The CDR3 region has the DNA TGTGCCAGCAGCTCGGGGGGCCGCACAGATACGCAGTATTTT.

The CDR3, as DNA: TGCGCCAGCAGCGGGGATACAGGGGGCCCCTACGAGCAGTACTTC. The encoded protein is CASSGDTGGPYEQYF. The chain uses TRBV5-1 and TRBJ2-7, with 9 nucleotides matching TRBD1. The J segment lost 2 bases and the V segment lost 4 bases, leaving 7 bases of the junction unmatched. This CDR3 is 15 amino acids long. Germline V gene sequence: CDR1 SGHRS, CDR2 YFSETQ.

This clone appeared once. This chain uses TRBV5-1 with TRBJ1-6; D might be TRBD1 (5 bases). Trimming left V 0 bases short and J 2 bases short, with 9 bases between. The CDR3 spans 16 residues. Germline V lookup: CDR1 SGHRS, CDR2 YFSETQ. This chain's CDR3 is CASSLAGTPYNSPLHF. The CDR3 DNA is TGCGCCAGCAGCTTGGCAGGGACTCCCTATAATTCACCCCTCCACTTT.

This clone was observed once. The rearrangement uses TRBV5-4 and TRBJ2-3; no clear D. The V gene's germline CDR1 is SGHNT and CDR2 YYREEE (reference sequence). Between the trimmed V and J ends, which lost 1 base and 4 bases, there was a span of 10 bases. The CDR3 spans 14 residues. The CDR3 protein is CASSLSKGSDTQYF. CDR3 nucleotide sequence: TGTGCCAGCAGCTTGAGTAAGGGATCAGATACGCAGTATTTT.

V gene TRBV29-1 combines with J gene TRBJ1-1; 7 nucleotides match TRBD1. The CDR3 has 13 amino acids. The germline gives CDR1 SQVTM, CDR2 ANQGSEA. Unmatched junction bases numbered 1, after V lost 1 base and J lost 2 bases. Here the CDR3 reads CSVEGQGNTEAFF. The CDR3 bases are TGCAGCGTTGAAGGACAGGGAAACACTGAAGCTTTCTTT. Complete variable domain (other parts from reference TRBV29-1 and TRBJ1-1): SAVISQKPSRDICQRGTSLTIQCQVDSQVTMMFWYRQQPGQSLTLIATANQGSEATYESGFVIDKFPISRPNLTFSTLTVSNMSPEDSSIYLCSVEGQGNTEAFFGQGTRLTVV.

J is TRBJ2-7 and V is TRBV28; the D gene is possibly TRBD2 (6 bases). The CDR3 spans 14 residues. In germline, CDR1 is MDHEN, CDR2 SYDVKM. V lost 5 bases and J 2 bases, leaving 13 bases between the germline ends. CDR3: CASSSGPNTYEQYF. The CDR3 DNA sequence: TGTGCCAGCAGTAGCGGGCCGAACACCTACGAGCAGTACTTC.

The J gene is TRBJ2-1, the V gene TRBV10-1; D unclear. CDR1 is WNHNN, CDR2 SYGVQD, per germline (reference sequence). This CDR3 spans 13 amino acids. Trimming took 3 bases from V and 9 from J, leaving 12 bases between them. The CDR3 loop is CASSEASNGEQFF. CDR3 DNA: TGCGCCAGCAGTGAAGCCAGTAATGGTGAGCAGTTCTTC.

The V call is TRBV29-1, the J call TRBJ2-1; 14 nucleotides align to TRBD2. V trimming: 7 bases; J trimming: 5 bases; junction bases outside the gene matches: 1. The CDR3 loop spans 13 amino acids. CDR1 is SQVTM, CDR2 ANQGSEA, per germline. This CDR3 is CSAGLAGDNEQFF. Here the CDR3 DNA reads TGCAGCGCGGGACTAGCGGGGGACAATGAGCAGTTCTTC.

The V call is TRBV3-1 (or the pseudogene TRBV3-2), the J call TRBJ1-4; a weak D match, TRBD1 (5 bases). V shed 3 bases and J shed 7 bases, with 12 bases lying between them. Per germline, CDR1 LGHDT and CDR2 YNNKEL (reference sequence). This CDR3 contains 14 residues. CDR3 sequence: CASSQTGDGEKLFF. The CDR3 DNA reads as TGTGCCAGCAGCCAGACTGGGGACGGTGAAAAACTGTTTTTT.

Only one count was recorded for this clone. This chain links TRBV5-1 with TRBJ2-6; tentative D call: TRBD1 (6 bases). CDR3 length equals 18 residues. V was shortened by 4 bases and J by 4 bases, with 21 bases between the two germline ends. Germline CDR1 and CDR2: SGHRS and YFSETQ. The CDR3 spells CASSISGTLVSGANVLTF. The CDR3 DNA follows: TGCGCCAGCAGCATATCCGGGACATTGGTGTCAGGGGCCAACGTCCTGACTTTC.

The chain has TRBV23-1 and TRBJ1-3; D is perhaps TRBD1 (5 bases). TRBV23-1 qualifies as an ORF whose function is uncertain. There are 17 residues in the CDR3. V gave up 0 bases and J gave up 4 bases, with 16 bases separating them. CDR3 amino acids: CASSQSEPRREGNTIYF. CDR3 DNA sequence: TGCGCCAGCAGTCAATCGGAGCCCCGCAGGGAAGGAAACACCATATATTTT.

This clone has at least ten counts. The chain recombines TRBV27 with TRBJ2-7; D not certain. The CDR3 runs to 14 residues. Germline CDR1 is MNHEY and CDR2 is SMNVEV (reference sequence). Between the trimmed V and J ends, which lost 1 base and 3 bases, there was a span of 10 bases. CDR3 region: CASSLFNSVYEQYF. CDR3 sequence (DNA): TGTGCCAGCAGTTTATTTAACTCCGTCTACGAGCAGTACTTC.